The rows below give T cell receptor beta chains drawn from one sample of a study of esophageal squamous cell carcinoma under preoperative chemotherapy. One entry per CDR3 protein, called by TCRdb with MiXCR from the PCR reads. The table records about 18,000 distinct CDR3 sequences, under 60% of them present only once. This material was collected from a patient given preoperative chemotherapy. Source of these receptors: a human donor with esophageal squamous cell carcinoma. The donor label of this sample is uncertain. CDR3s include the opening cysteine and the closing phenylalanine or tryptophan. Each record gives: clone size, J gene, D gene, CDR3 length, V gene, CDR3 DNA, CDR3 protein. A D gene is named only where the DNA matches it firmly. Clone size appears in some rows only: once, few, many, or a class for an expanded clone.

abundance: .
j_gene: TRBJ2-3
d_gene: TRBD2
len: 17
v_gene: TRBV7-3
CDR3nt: TGTGCCAGCAGCTTTACCGGGAGGAGCGGGATCTCAGATACGCAGTATTTC
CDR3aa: CASSFTGRSGISDTQYF

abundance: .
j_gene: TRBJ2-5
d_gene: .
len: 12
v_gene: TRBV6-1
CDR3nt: TGTGCCGGCACCTCGGACCGAGACACCCAGTACTTC
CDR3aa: CAGTSDRDTQYF

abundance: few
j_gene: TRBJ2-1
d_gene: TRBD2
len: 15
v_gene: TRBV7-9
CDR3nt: TGTGCCAGCAGCCTTTCTTCTAGCGGGGCGGGTGAGCAGTTCTTC
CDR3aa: CASSLSSSGAGEQFF

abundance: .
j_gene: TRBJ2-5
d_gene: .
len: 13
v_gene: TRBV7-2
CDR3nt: TGTGCCAGCAGCCCTCCTAGCGAAGAGACCCAGTACTTC
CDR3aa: CASSPPSEETQYF

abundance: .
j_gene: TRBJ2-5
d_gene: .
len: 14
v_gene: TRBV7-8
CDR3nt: TGTGCCGGGCGCGGGGGCCCAGACCCAGAGACCCAGTACTTC
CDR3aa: CAGRGGPDPETQYF

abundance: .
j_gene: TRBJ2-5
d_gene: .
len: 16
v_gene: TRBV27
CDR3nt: TGTGCCAGCAGGTGGAGCTGGGGCCGGAACCAAGAGACCCAGTACTTC
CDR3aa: CASRWSWGRNQETQYF

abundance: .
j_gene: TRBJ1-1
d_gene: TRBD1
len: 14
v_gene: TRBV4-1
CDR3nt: TGCGCCACAACCTTTCAGGGGGGGAACACTGAAGCTTTCTTT
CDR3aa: CATTFQGGNTEAFF

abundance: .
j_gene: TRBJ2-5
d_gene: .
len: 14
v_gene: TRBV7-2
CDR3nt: TGTGCCAGCAGCTTATCGGCCTTGGGAGAGACCCAGTACTTC
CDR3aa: CASSLSALGETQYF

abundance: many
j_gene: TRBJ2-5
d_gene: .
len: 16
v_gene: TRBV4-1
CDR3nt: TGCGCCAGCAGCCAAGTCAAAGGATCCCCTGGGGAGACCCAGTACTTC
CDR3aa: CASSQVKGSPGETQYF

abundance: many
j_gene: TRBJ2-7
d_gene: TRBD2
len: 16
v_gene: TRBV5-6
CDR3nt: TGTGCCAGCAGCTTGGAGGGGACTAGCGGGATCTACGAGCAGTACTTC
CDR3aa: CASSLEGTSGIYEQYF

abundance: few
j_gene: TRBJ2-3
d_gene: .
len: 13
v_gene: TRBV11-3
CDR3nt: TGTGCCAGCAGTCCCCAACGACCAGATACGCAGTATTTT
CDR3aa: CASSPQRPDTQYF

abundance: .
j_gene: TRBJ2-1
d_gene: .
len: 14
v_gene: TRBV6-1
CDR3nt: TGTGCCAGCAGTGACGTCGGGGGGCGGGATGAGCAGTTCTTC
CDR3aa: CASSDVGGRDEQFF

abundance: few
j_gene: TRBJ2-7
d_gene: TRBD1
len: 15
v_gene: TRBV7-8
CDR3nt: TGTGCCAGCAGCTTAATGGGACAGACGAACTACGAGCAGTACTTC
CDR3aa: CASSLMGQTNYEQYF

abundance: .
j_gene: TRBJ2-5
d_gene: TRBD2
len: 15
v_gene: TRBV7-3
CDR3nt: TGTGCCAGGGGCGCTACTAGCGGGGACCAAGATACCCAGTACTTC
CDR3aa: CARGATSGDQDTQYF

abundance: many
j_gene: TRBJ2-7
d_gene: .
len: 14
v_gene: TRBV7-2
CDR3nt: TGTGCCAGCAGCTTAAAGGGCATCTCCTACGAGCAGTACTTC
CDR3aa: CASSLKGISYEQYF

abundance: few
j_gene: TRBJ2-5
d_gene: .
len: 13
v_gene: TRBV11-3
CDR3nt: TGTGCCAGCAGCTCGGTAATGCAGGAGACCCAGTACTTC
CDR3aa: CASSSVMQETQYF

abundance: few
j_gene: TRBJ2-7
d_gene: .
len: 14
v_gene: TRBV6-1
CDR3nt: TGTGCCAGCAGTCCCTGGCAGGGCCCCTACGAGCAGTACTTC
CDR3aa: CASSPWQGPYEQYF

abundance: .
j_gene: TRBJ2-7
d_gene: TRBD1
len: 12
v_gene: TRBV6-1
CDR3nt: TGTGCCAGAATCGGACAGGCCAACGAGCAGTACTTC
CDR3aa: CARIGQANEQYF

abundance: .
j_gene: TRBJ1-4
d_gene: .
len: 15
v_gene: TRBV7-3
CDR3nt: TGTGCCAGCACCTTCCAGACAGGAAAGAATGAAAAACTGTTTTTT
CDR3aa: CASTFQTGKNEKLFF

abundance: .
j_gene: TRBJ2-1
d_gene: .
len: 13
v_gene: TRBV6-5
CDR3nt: TGTGCCAGCAGTTACATCAGGGGACATGAGCAGTTCTTC
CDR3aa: CASSYIRGHEQFF

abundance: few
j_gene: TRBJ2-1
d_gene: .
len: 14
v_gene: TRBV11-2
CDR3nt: TGTGCCAGCACCCGAATCGGCCTTTACAATGAGCAGTTCTTC
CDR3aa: CASTRIGLYNEQFF

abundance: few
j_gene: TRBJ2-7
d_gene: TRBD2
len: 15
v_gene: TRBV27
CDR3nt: TGTGCCAGCACGGAATTAGGGGCTAGCGGCTACGAGCAGTACTTC
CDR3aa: CASTELGASGYEQYF

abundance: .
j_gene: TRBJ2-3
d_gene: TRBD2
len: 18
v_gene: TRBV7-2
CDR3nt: TGTGCCAGCAGCTTAAAACTTCAGCGGGATGCCTTCACAGATACGCAGTATTTT
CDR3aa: CASSLKLQRDAFTDTQYF

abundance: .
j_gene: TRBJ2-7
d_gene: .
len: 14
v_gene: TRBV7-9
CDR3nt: TGTGCCAGCAGCCCTAGCGGACAGATCTACGAGCAGTACTTC
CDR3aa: CASSPSGQIYEQYF

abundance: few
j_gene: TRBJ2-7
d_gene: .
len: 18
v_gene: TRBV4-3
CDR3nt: TGCGCCAGCAGCCAAGATTACAAGTTCTGGGCCCTCTCGTACGAGCAGTACTTC
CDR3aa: CASSQDYKFWALSYEQYF

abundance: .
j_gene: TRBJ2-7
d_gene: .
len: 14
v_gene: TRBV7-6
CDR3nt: TGTGCCAGCAGCTTTAGAATTGGGGCCTACGAGCAGTACTTC
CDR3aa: CASSFRIGAYEQYF

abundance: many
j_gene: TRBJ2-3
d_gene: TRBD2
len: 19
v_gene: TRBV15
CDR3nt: TGTGCCACCAGCAGAGATATTGCGGGACTAGCGAGGAGCACAGATACGCAGTATTTT
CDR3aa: CATSRDIAGLARSTDTQYF

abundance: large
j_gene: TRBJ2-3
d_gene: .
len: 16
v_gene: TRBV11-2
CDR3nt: TGTGCCAGCAGCCCGTCGGGGGTCGGCACCACAGATACGCAGTATTTT
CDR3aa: CASSPSGVGTTDTQYF

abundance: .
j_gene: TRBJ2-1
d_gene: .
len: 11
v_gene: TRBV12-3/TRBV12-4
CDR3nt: TGTGCCAGCAGTTTGCAGCAGACCCAGTTCTTC
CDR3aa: CASSLQQTQFF

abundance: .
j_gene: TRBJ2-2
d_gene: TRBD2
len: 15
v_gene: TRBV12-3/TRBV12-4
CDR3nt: TGTGCCAGCAGTCCGATAGCGGGAGGGGCTAAGGAGCTGTTTTTT
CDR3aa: CASSPIAGGAKELFF

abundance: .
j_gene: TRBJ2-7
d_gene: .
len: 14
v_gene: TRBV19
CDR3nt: TGTGCCAGTAGTAAAGAACCTAGCTCCTACGAGCAGTACTTC
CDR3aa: CASSKEPSSYEQYF

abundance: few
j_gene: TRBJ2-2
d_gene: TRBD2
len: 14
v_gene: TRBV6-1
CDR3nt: TGTGCCAGCCTGACTAGCGCGAACACCGGGGAGCTGTTTTTT
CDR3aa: CASLTSANTGELFF

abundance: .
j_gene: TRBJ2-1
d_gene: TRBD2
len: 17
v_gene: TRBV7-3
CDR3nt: TGTGCCCACGCTTTTACGTCCTCCTGGGGGGGGGGCAATGAGCAGTTCTTC
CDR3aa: CAHAFTSSWGGGNEQFF

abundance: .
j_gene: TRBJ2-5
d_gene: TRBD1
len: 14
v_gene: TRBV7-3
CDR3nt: TGTGCGGGGCTCTCGGACAGGGCCACAGATACCCAGTACTTC
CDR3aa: CAGLSDRATDTQYF

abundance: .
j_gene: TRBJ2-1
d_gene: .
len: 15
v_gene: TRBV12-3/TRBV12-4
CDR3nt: TGTGCCAGCAGTTCTCCGGGACCATCCTACAATGAGCAGTTCTTC
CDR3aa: CASSSPGPSYNEQFF

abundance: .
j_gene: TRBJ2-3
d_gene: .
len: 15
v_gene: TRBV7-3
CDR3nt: TGTGGCGCGGGGGCCGGGGGCGGTGACCTAGAGACCCAGTATTTT
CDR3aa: CGAGAGGGDLETQYF

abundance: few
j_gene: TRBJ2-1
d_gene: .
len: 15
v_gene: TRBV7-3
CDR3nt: TGTGCCAGCAGCGTACCGGGCCGTACCTACAATGAGCAGTTCTTC
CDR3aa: CASSVPGRTYNEQFF

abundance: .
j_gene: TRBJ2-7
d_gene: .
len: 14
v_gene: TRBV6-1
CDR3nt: TGTGCCAGCACCGACACAGGGACGACCTACGAGCAGTACTTC
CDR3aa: CASTDTGTTYEQYF

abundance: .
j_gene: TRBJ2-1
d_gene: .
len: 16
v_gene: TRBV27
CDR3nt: TGTGCCAGCAGTTCTCTGAAGGCCGGGAGCTCCTACGAGCAGTTCTTC
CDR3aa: CASSSLKAGSSYEQFF

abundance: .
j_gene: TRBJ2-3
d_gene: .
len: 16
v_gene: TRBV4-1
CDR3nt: TGCGCCAGCGGGGAGGATGGGGGCCGTAGCCAAGAGACGCAGTATTTC
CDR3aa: CASGEDGGRSQETQYF

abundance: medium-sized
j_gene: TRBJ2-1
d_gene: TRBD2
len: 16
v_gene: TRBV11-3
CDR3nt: TGTGCCAGCAGCTTAAGCACTAGCGGGATCTACAATGAGCAGTTCTTC
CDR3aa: CASSLSTSGIYNEQFF

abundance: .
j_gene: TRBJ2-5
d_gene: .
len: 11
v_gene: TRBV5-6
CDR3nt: TGTGCCAGAGGGACCAAAGAGACCCAGTACTTC
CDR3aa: CARGTKETQYF

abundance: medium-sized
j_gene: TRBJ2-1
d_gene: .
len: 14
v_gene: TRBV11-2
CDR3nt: TGTGCCAGCAGCTTAAATGTCCCTAGGGATGAGCAGTTCTTC
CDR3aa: CASSLNVPRDEQFF

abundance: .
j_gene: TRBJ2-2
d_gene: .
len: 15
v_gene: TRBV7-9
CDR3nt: TGTGCCAGCAGCTTAGGAGAAAGGAGGACCGGGGAGCTGTTTTTT
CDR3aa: CASSLGERRTGELFF

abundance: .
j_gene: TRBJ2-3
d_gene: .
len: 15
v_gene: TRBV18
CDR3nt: TGTGCCAGCTCACCAAGCTCCGACGGCTCGGATACGCAGTATTTT
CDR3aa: CASSPSSDGSDTQYF

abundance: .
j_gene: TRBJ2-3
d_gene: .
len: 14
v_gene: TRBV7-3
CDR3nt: TGTGCGGGCAGCGGCGCCGCGGACGGCTCCCCCCAGTATTTC
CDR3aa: CAGSGAADGSPQYF

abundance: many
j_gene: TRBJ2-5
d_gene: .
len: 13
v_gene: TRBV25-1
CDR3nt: TGTGCCAGCAGTGAAGGTATGGGGGGAGAGCAGTACTTC
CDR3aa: CASSEGMGGEQYF

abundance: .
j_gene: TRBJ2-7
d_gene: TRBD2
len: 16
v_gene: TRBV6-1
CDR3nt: TGTGCCAGCAGTGACCCTTCGACTAGCGGGAGTTACGAGCAGTACTTC
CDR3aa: CASSDPSTSGSYEQYF

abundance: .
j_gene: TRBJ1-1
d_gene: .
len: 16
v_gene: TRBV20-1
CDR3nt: TGCAGTTTTCCCGGGGACACAGGGAAGTTAGACACTGAAGCTTTCTTT
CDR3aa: CSFPGDTGKLDTEAFF

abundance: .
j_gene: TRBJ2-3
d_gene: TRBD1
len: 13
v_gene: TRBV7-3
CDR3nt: TGTGCCAGCAGCCCCGACAGGGAAGATACCCAGTACTTT
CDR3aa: CASSPDREDTQYF

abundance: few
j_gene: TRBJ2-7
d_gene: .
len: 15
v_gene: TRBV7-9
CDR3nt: TGTGCCAGCAGGGGACCCGGGATAGGGCTCTACGAGCAGTACTTC
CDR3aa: CASRGPGIGLYEQYF

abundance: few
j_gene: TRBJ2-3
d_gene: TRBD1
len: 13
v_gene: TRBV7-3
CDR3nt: TGTGCCAGCAGCTCACAGGGGGCAGATACGCAGTATTTT
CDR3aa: CASSSQGADTQYF

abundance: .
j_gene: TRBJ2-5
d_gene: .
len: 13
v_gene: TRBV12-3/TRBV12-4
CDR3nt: TGTGCCAGCAGTTTAGAGTTGCCAGAGACCCAGTACTTC
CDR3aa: CASSLELPETQYF

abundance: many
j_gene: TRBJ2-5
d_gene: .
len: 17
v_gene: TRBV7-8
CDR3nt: TGTGCCAGCAGCCCGGTGGTGGTACTCTCATATGGAGAGACCCAGTACTTC
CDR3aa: CASSPVVVLSYGETQYF

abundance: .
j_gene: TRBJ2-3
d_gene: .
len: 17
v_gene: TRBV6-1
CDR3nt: TGTGCCAGCATCGCGGGTAGCGGAGACCTCAGCACAGATACGCAGTATTTT
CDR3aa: CASIAGSGDLSTDTQYF

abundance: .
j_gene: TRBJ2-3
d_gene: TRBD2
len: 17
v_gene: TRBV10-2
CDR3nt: TGCGCCAGCAGCCGCGAGACGGGGGGGAGGGCCAAGGACACGCAGTACTTT
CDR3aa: CASSRETGGRAKDTQYF

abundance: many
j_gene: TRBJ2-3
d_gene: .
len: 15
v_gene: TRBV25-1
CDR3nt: TGTGCCAGCAGTGGCCTGGGTGGAAGCACAGATACGCAGTATTTT
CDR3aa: CASSGLGGSTDTQYF

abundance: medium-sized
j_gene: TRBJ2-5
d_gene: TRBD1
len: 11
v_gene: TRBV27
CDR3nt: TGTGCCAGCAAAAAAGGGGACAGGTTTACCTTC
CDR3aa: CASKKGDRFTF

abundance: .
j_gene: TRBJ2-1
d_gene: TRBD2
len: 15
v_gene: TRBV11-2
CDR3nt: TGTGCCAGCAGCACCAGACTAGCGGGGGGGCTGAAGCAGTTCTTC
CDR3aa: CASSTRLAGGLKQFF

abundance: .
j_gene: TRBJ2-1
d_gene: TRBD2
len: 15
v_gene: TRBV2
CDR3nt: TGTGCCAGCAGGGATGGTAGCGGGAGTTCCGATGAGCAGTTCTTC
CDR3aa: CASRDGSGSSDEQFF